A selection of T cell receptor beta chains follows, all from one sample in a study of shared clonotypes between healthy human individuals. Assay: immunoSEQ multiplex PCR; the TCRdb copy retains only in-frame clones and omits some. The sample has roughly 2 million clones, 85% to 95% seen once. The sequenced sample consisted of naive CD8+ T cells sorted from blood. Receptor source: a man aged 18 to 29 in good health. CDR3s include the opening cysteine and the closing phenylalanine or tryptophan. Expanded clones are given a class, and other clones once, few, many or no size at all.

v_call: TRBV7-9; clone_size: .; cdr3_aa: CASSLREEDTQYF
v_call: TRBV10-3; clone_size: .; cdr3_aa: CAISESLTVSNYGYTF
v_call: TRBV13; clone_size: .; cdr3_aa: CASSIAGTSGGAPMSDTQYF
v_call: TRBV5-4; clone_size: .; cdr3_aa: CASSFTGNTGELFF
v_call: TRBV7-9; clone_size: .; cdr3_aa: CASSLAPGLAYNEQFF
v_call: TRBV7-9; clone_size: .; cdr3_aa: CASSLIGLAGRTDTQYF
v_call: TRBV4-2; clone_size: .; cdr3_aa: CASSPGGSPSYNEQFF
v_call: TRBV6-5; clone_size: .; cdr3_aa: CASSPTGADQPQHF
v_call: TRBV30; clone_size: .; cdr3_aa: CAWSVERVLWNSPLHF
v_call: TRBV5-1; clone_size: .; cdr3_aa: CASSSGLAGVFEQYF
v_call: TRBV6-5; clone_size: .; cdr3_aa: CASTRTGVTGELFF
v_call: TRBV14; clone_size: .; cdr3_aa: CASSPRLAGGPSVYNEQFF
v_call: TRBV7-6; clone_size: .; cdr3_aa: CASSSLAGGQNEQFF
v_call: TRBV28; clone_size: .; cdr3_aa: CASSLGAYYGYTF
v_call: TRBV6-5; clone_size: .; cdr3_aa: CASSSLTGVEETQYF
v_call: TRBV30; clone_size: few; cdr3_aa: CAWSLGSGANVLTF
v_call: TRBV2; clone_size: .; cdr3_aa: CASSGAPGTQYF
v_call: TRBV2; clone_size: .; cdr3_aa: CASSDPAGVAEQYF
v_call: TRBV5-4; clone_size: once; cdr3_aa: CASSLAEPTNYGYTF
v_call: TRBV5-5; clone_size: few; cdr3_aa: CASSEYKNTEAFF
v_call: TRBV30; clone_size: .; cdr3_aa: CAWSLVREDSPLHF
v_call: TRBV7-3; clone_size: .; cdr3_aa: CASSITGNAGELFF
v_call: TRBV13; clone_size: .; cdr3_aa: CASSPKRGLEQYF
v_call: TRBV4-1; clone_size: once; cdr3_aa: CASSQETSVSTDTQYF
v_call: TRBV2; clone_size: few; cdr3_aa: CASSDLGRDSSYEQYF
v_call: TRBV4-2; clone_size: .; cdr3_aa: CASSQDKDYPTDTQYF
v_call: TRBV4-1; clone_size: once; cdr3_aa: CASSHTQRLQETQYF
v_call: TRBV11-2; clone_size: .; cdr3_aa: CASSLVTDPANYGYTF
v_call: TRBV5-6; clone_size: .; cdr3_aa: CASSSGQGSDTQYF
v_call: TRBV11-2; clone_size: .; cdr3_aa: CASSWGDTEAFF
v_call: TRBV5-6; clone_size: .; cdr3_aa: CASSLDLDYGYTF
v_call: TRBV29-1; clone_size: .; cdr3_aa: CSVVPAASNTGELFF
v_call: TRBV5-6; clone_size: .; cdr3_aa: CASSPGTESYEQYF
v_call: TRBV19; clone_size: once; cdr3_aa: CASSPMRHGTQTYNEQFF
v_call: TRBV5-1; clone_size: .; cdr3_aa: CASSSGVSTQDLSYEQYF
v_call: TRBV10-3; clone_size: .; cdr3_aa: CAISGDRMDTGELFF
v_call: TRBV7-8; clone_size: once; cdr3_aa: CATVDRGNTEAFF
v_call: TRBV28; clone_size: .; cdr3_aa: CASSSELPGLASSTDTQYF
v_call: TRBV25-1; clone_size: once; cdr3_aa: CASWGYGYTF
v_call: TRBV13; clone_size: .; cdr3_aa: CASSLGGRGAYEQYF
v_call: TRBV27; clone_size: .; cdr3_aa: CASSFLTGGAAYEQYF
v_call: TRBV7-6; clone_size: once; cdr3_aa: CASSLWAEEGGSPLHF
v_call: TRBV2; clone_size: few; cdr3_aa: CASSRPSYNEQFF
v_call: TRBV9; clone_size: .; cdr3_aa: CASSVGGGANEKLFF
v_call: TRBV13; clone_size: .; cdr3_aa: CASSPWTGEGTNEKLFF
v_call: TRBV4-2; clone_size: many; cdr3_aa: CASSQRTGGASYEQYF
v_call: TRBV18; clone_size: .; cdr3_aa: CASSLPQGGKANVLTF
v_call: TRBV28; clone_size: .; cdr3_aa: CASSSPGSYEQYF
v_call: TRBV13; clone_size: .; cdr3_aa: CASSLTSGRDYQETQYF
v_call: TRBV9; clone_size: .; cdr3_aa: CASSVGRLASTDTQYF
v_call: TRBV9; clone_size: .; cdr3_aa: CASSVKLGGAYNEQFF
v_call: TRBV21-1; clone_size: .; cdr3_aa: CASSKDAGCDGYTF
v_call: TRBV6-5; clone_size: .; cdr3_aa: CASSYEGADQETQYF
v_call: TRBV7-9; clone_size: .; cdr3_aa: CASSLDAGGELFF
v_call: TRBV9; clone_size: .; cdr3_aa: CASSVGRDSLEQYF